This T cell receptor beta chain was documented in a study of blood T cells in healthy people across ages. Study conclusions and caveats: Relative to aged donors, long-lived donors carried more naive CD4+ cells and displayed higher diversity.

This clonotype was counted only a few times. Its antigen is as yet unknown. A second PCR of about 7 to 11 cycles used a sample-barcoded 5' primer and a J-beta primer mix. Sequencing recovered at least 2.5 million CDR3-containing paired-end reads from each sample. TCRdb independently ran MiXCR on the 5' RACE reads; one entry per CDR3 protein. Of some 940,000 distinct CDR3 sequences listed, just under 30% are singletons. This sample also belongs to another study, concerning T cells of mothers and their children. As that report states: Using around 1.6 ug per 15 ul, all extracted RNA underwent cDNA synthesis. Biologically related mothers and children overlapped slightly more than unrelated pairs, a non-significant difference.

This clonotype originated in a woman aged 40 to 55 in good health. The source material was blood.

This chain's CDR3 is CASSLKQGRGNSPLHF. The CDR3 region has the DNA TGCGCCAGCAGCTTAAAACAGGGCCGGGGGAATTCACCCCTCCACTTT. The rearrangement joins TRBV5-1 to TRBJ1-6; possibly TRBD1 for D (6 bases). In germline, CDR1 is SGHRS, CDR2 YFSETQ. The V end was cut by 2 bases, the J end by 7 bases, with 16 bases between. The CDR3 loop spans 16 amino acids.